A selection of T cell receptor beta chains follows, all from one sample in a study of neurological immune-mediated disorders. A single record per CDR3 protein comes from TCRdb applying MiXCR to the 5' RACE reads. The sample records approximately 47,000 distinct CDR3 sequences, about 13% being singletons. Sequenced input: PBMCs. The receptors stem from a man aged 25 to 40 in good health. Both conserved end residues are part of each CDR3. D genes are given only for firm matches. The size of a clone is reported for some rows only, either as once, few or many, or as a class for expanded clones.

clone_size d_call j_call v_call cdr3_nt cdr3_aa
- TRBD2 TRBJ2-5 TRBV5-1 TGCGCCAGCAGCACGGGACTAGCGGGAGGGAAAGAGACCCAGTACTTC CASSTGLAGGKETQYF
once - TRBJ2-2 TRBV6-1 TGTGCCAGCAGTGAAGCGCTTGCGAGGTTGTGGACCGTGGAGCTGTTTTTT CASSEALARLWTVELFF
- - TRBJ2-7 TRBV29-1 TGCAGCGCCAAAAGGGAGGTAGAGCAGTACTTC CSAKREVEQYF
many - TRBJ2-7 TRBV9 TGTGCCAGCAGCGTAGCCCCCCCCCTGGAGCAGTACTTC CASSVAPPLEQYF
many TRBD1 TRBJ1-4 TRBV15 TGTGCCACCAGCAAGCAGGGGGCCGGGGAAAAACTGTTTTTT CATSKQGAGEKLFF
many - TRBJ2-7 TRBV29-1 TGCAGCGCCGGGACTTACTCCTACGAGCAGTACTTC CSAGTYSYEQYF
many - TRBJ2-5 TRBV12-3/TRBV12-4 TGTGCCAGCAGTCGCCTAGCCCAAGAGACCCAGTACTTC CASSRLAQETQYF
many - TRBJ1-5 TRBV15 TGTGCCACCAGCGAGAGGAACACCTTCAATCAGCCCCAGCATTTT CATSERNTFNQPQHF
many - TRBJ2-2 TRBV20-1 TGCAGTGCTAGAGACAGAAGAAAAGGGGCCACCGGGGAGCTGTTTTTT CSARDRRKGATGELFF
- - TRBJ1-2 TRBV28 TGTGCCAGCTGGGGGGACTATGGCTACACCTTC CASWGDYGYTF
many TRBD1 TRBJ2-7 TRBV29-1 TGCAGCGTTGACGGTCCGACAGGGGGCGAGCAGTACTTC CSVDGPTGGEQYF
many TRBD1 TRBJ1-2 TRBV12-3/TRBV12-4 TGTGCCAGCCTATTGACAGGGTTGGGTGGCCACACCTTC CASLLTGLGGHTF
- TRBD1 TRBJ2-5 TRBV6-5 TGTGCTAGCAGTAAGCCGGGACAGGGTCCTGGAGAGGCCCAGTACTTC CASSKPGQGPGEAQYF
many - TRBJ2-5 TRBV5-5 TGTGCCAGCAGCTGGCGGGGTTCGTACCAAGAGACCCAGTACTTC CASSWRGSYQETQYF
many - TRBJ2-7 TRBV7-2 TGTGCCAGCAGCTTAGACGGGGATTACGAGCAGTACTTC CASSLDGDYEQYF
many TRBD2 TRBJ2-1 TRBV2 TGTGCCAGCAGCCCGTCTAGCGGGTACAATGAGCAGTTCTTC CASSPSSGYNEQFF
many TRBD1 TRBJ1-2 TRBV29-1 TGCAGCGGGGGGGACAGGGCCAAGGGGAACACCTTC CSGGDRAKGNTF
many - TRBJ2-5 TRBV5-1 TGCGCCAGCAGCTTGGGGCAGGTGGGAGAAGAGACCCAGTACTTC CASSLGQVGEETQYF
many - TRBJ1-5 TRBV20-1 TGCAGTGCTAGAGTCCAGGCGTCCAATCAGCCCCAGCATTTT CSARVQASNQPQHF
- - TRBJ1-2 TRBV5-1 TGCGCCAGCAGCTTGGAGATCGGTCCTAACTATGGCTACACCTTC CASSLEIGPNYGYTF
many TRBD2 TRBJ2-3 TRBV7-2 TGTGCCAGCAGCTTAGCACCAGCGGGAGTTCCAGATACGCAGTATTTT CASSLAPAGVPDTQYF
- TRBD1 TRBJ2-6 TRBV5-1 TGCGCCAGCAGCTTGGGGCTGCAGGGGGTCTCTTGGGCCAACGTCCTGACTTTC CASSLGLQGVSWANVLTF
many - TRBJ2-2 TRBV29-1 TGCAGCGCCGACAGGACGAACACCGGGGAGCTGTTTTTT CSADRTNTGELFF
many TRBD2 TRBJ2-1 TRBV12-3/TRBV12-4 TGTGCCAGCAGTTTAGCAAGCGGGAAGAACGGCAATGAGCAGTTCTTC CASSLASGKNGNEQFF
- TRBD1 TRBJ2-1 TRBV5-4 TGTGCCAGCAGCGCCCGGGACAGTACCCTCAATGAGCAGTTCTTC CASSARDSTLNEQFF
many - TRBJ2-1 TRBV28 TGTGCCAGCAGTTTAGAGGGCGGGCCTCCCTACAATGAGCAGTTCTTC CASSLEGGPPYNEQFF
many TRBD1 TRBJ1-1 TRBV5-1 TGCGCCAGCAGCCTTCAGGGGGCGGACACTGAAGCTTTCTTT CASSLQGADTEAFF
- - TRBJ2-1 TRBV4-2 TGTGACAGCAGCGAAGATGCTACAGATTACAATGAGCAGTTCTTC CDSSEDATDYNEQFF
many - TRBJ1-2 TRBV5-1 TGCGCCAGCAGGCCTAGGGACGCGGATGGCTACACCTTC CASRPRDADGYTF
many - TRBJ1-1 TRBV5-1 TGCGCCAGCAGCGAACAGGAGAACACTGAAGCTTTCTTT CASSEQENTEAFF
many - TRBJ2-1 TRBV7-3 TGTGCCAGCAGCTTCGATCCCGGCCGGGACAACAATGAGCAGTTCTTC CASSFDPGRDNNEQFF
once - TRBJ2-5 TRBV19 TGTGCCAGTAGTCCTAGCAGCCGATTGACCCAGTACTTC CASSPSSRLTQYF
many - TRBJ1-5 TRBV20-1 TGCAGTGCTAGAGACAAGTATAGCAATCAGCCCCAGCATTTT CSARDKYSNQPQHF
many - TRBJ1-1 TRBV27 TGTGCCAGCAGTTCCAACACAAGGTACACTGAAGCTTTCTTT CASSSNTRYTEAFF
many - TRBJ2-5 TRBV5-5 TGTGCCAGCACCACGACCGGTGGGAACGGGGTTGAGACCCAGTACTTC CASTTTGGNGVETQYF
many - TRBJ2-5 TRBV5-1 TGCGCCAGCAGCTTGGGGGGAAGAGGGCAAGAGACCCAGTACTTC CASSLGGRGQETQYF
- TRBD2 TRBJ2-5 TRBV29-1 TGCAGCGTTGATGTGCGGGAGGGCTTCGACGGAGAGACCCAGTACTTC CSVDVREGFDGETQYF
many - TRBJ1-2 TRBV5-1 TGCGCCAGCAGCGTCTCTATTAACTATGGCTACACCTTC CASSVSINYGYTF
- - TRBJ2-3 TRBV10-3 TGTGCCATCAGTGAGCCGGACACAGTCCGCACAGATACGCAGTATTTT CAISEPDTVRTDTQYF
many - TRBJ2-7 TRBV5-1 TGCGCCAGCAGCTCGGAATCCATCTCCTACGAGCAGTACTTC CASSSESISYEQYF
many - TRBJ2-7 TRBV5-6 TGTGCCAGCAGCTTGGGACAAATCTACGAGCAGTACTTC CASSLGQIYEQYF
medium-sized - TRBJ2-7 TRBV29-1 TGCGCCTTTTCCAGTTTAAAAGTCGAGCAGTACTTC CAFSSLKVEQYF
many TRBD2 TRBJ2-7 TRBV14 TGTGCCAGCAGCCATGGGGGGGGTCCTACGAGACAGTACTTC CASSHGGGPTRQYF
many - TRBJ2-1 TRBV11-1 TGTGCCAGCAGCCCTCAAGGGGGGTCTGTATCCCTCGAGGCCCGCTACAATGAGCAGTTCTTC CASSPQGGSVSLEARYNEQFF
many TRBD2 TRBJ2-2 TRBV10-3 TGTGCCATCAGCCGGATTAGCGGGAGGGTTTCCGGGGAGCTGTTTTTT CAISRISGRVSGELFF
- - TRBJ2-7 TRBV20-1 TGCAGTACTAGTCCTGGGAGCAACGAGCAGTACTTC CSTSPGSNEQYF
many TRBD2 TRBJ2-5 TRBV10-3 TGTGCCATCAGTGAGCCGCGGGCGGGGGGGACCCAGTACTTC CAISEPRAGGTQYF
many TRBD2 TRBJ2-5 TRBV20-1 TGCAGTGCTGGCCGGGACTACCAAGAAACCCAGTACTTC CSAGRDYQETQYF
- - TRBJ2-7 TRBV30 TGTGCCTGGAGTGTTTGGCAGGCGGCAGAGCAGTACTTC CAWSVWQAAEQYF
many TRBD1 TRBJ2-1 TRBV10-1 TGCGCCAGCAGTGAGGGGACAGGGGGTCATGAGCAGTTCTTC CASSEGTGGHEQFF
- TRBD2 TRBJ2-1 TRBV27 TGTGCCAGCAGTCCTCGGACTAGCGGGAGTGCCTACAATGAGCAGTTCTTC CASSPRTSGSAYNEQFF
many - TRBJ2-5 TRBV14 TGTGCCAGCAGCCGCCGGTATGAGACCCAGTACTTC CASSRRYETQYF
many TRBD1 TRBJ2-1 TRBV5-1 TGCGCCAGCAGCTCCCAAGGGGACAGCTACAATGAGCAGTTCTTC CASSSQGDSYNEQFF
- - TRBJ2-2 TRBV6-4 TGTGCCAGCAGTATGGGGTTTGACGGGGAGCTGTTTTTT CASSMGFDGELFF
many - TRBJ2-7 TRBV20-1 TGCAGTGCCGCGGGACAGTTGAGCTCCTACGAGCAGTACTTC CSAAGQLSSYEQYF
many - TRBJ2-2 TRBV5-1 TGCGCCAGCACCGAGTCACCAGCGAACACCGGGGAGCTGTTTTTT CASTESPANTGELFF
many TRBD1 TRBJ2-7 TRBV6-5 TGTGCCAGCAGTCCGCCCGGGACAGGGGCCTACGAGCAGTACTTC CASSPPGTGAYEQYF
many - TRBJ2-3 TRBV20-1 TGCAGTGCTAGAGATAGCCGAATAGGGGATACGCAGTATTTT CSARDSRIGDTQYF
few - TRBJ2-7 TRBV7-8 TGTGCCAGCAGCTTAGATTTATCGGGGGGCGACGCCTCCGAGCAGTACTTC CASSLDLSGGDASEQYF